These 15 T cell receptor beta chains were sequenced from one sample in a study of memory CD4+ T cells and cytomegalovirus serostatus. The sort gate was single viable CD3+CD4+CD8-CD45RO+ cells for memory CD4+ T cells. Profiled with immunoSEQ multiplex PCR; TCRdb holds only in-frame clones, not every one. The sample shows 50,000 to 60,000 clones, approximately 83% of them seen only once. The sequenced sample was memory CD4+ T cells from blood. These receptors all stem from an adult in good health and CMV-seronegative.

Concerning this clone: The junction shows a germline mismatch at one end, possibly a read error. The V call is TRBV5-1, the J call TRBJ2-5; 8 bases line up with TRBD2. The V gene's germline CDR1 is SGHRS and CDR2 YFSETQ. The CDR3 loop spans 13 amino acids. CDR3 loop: CASSLGSGDALDF. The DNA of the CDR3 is TGCGCCAGCAGCTTGGGTAGCGGGGACGCTTTGGACTTC.

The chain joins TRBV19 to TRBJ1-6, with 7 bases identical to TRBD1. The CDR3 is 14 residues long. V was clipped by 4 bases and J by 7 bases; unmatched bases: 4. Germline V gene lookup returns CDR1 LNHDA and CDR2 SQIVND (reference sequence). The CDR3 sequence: CASSRGTENSPLHF. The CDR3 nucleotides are TGTGCCAGTAGTAGAGGGACAGAAAATTCACCCCTCCACTTT.

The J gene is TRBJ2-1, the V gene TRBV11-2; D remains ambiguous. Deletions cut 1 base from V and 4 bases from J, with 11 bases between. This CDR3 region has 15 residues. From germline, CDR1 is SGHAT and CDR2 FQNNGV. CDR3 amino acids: CASSLVDLGYNEQFF. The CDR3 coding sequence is TGTGCCAGCAGCTTAGTAGATCTAGGGTACAATGAGCAGTTCTTC.

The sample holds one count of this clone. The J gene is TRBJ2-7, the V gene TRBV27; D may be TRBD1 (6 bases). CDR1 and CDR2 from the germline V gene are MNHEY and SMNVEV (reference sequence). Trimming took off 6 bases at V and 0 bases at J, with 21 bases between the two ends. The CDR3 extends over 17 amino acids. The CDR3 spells CASRSPGSGTNSYEQYF. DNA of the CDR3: TGTGCCAGCAGGTCCCCAGGGTCCGGGACAAACTCCTACGAGCAGTACTTC.

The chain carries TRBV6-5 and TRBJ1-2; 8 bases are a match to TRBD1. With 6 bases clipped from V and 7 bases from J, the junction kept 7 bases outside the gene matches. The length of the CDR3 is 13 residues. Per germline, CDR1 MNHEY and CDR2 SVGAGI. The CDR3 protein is CASSRQGRGGYTF. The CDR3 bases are TGTGCCAGCAGCAGACAGGGGCGAGGTGGCTACACCTTC.

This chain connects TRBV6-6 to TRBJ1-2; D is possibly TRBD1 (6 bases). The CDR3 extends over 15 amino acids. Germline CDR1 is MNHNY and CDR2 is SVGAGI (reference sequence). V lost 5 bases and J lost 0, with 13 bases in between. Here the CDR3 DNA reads TGTGCCAGCAGTGGGAGGACAGAAGCTAACTATGGCTACACCTTC. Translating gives CASSGRTEANYGYTF.

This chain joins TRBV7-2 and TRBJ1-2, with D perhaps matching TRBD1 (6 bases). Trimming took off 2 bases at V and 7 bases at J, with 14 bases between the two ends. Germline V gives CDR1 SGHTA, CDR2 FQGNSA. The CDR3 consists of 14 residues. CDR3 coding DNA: TGTGCCAGCAGCTTATTTCGGGGGGCTGGTGGCTACACCTTC. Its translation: CASSLFRGAGGYTF.

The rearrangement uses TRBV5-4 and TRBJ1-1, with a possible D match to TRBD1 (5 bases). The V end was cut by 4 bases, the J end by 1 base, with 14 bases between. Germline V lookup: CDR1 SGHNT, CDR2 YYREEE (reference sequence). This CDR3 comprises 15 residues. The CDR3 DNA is TGTGCCAGCAGCCCTGGGGGTGGTCAGAACACTGAAGCTTTCTTT. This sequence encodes CASSPGGGQNTEAFF.

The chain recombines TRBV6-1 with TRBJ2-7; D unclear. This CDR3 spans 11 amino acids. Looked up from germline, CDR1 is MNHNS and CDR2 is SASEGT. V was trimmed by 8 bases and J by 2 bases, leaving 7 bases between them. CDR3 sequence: CASRKTYEQYF. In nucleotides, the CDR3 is TGTGCCAGCCGGAAGACCTACGAGCAGTACTTC.

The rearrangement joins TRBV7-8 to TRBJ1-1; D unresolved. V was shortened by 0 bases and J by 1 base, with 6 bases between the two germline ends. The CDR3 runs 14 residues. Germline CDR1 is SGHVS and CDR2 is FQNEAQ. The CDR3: CASSLARGNTEAFF. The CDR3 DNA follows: TGTGCCAGCAGCTTAGCGCGGGGGAACACTGAAGCTTTCTTT.

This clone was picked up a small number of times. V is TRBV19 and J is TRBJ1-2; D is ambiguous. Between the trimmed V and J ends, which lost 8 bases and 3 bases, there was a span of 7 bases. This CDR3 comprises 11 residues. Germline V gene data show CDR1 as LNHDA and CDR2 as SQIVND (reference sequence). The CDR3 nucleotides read TGTGCCAGTCAGGAGCACTATGGCTACACCTTC. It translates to CASQEHYGYTF.

Written as DNA, the CDR3 is TGTGCCAGCAGTGAACCCCGGGCGGGGGAGACCCAGTACTTC. It is translated as CASSEPRAGETQYF. The chain has TRBV25-1 and TRBJ2-5, with a weak D call TRBD2 (6 bases). Germline V CDR1 and CDR2: MGHDK, SYGVNS. The CDR3 covers 14 residues. V lost 2 bases to trimming and J lost 5 bases, with 12 bases between them.

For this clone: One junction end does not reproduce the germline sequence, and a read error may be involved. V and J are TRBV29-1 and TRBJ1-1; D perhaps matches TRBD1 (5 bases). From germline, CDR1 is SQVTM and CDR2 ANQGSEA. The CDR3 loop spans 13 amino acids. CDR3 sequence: CSVHRDGNAEAFF. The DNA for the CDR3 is TGCAGCGTCCACCGGGACGGGAACGCTGAAGCTTTCTTT.

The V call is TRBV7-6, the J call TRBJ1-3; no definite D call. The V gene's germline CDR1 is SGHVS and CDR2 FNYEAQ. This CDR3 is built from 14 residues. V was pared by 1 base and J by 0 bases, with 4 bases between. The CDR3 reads CASSLEDSGNTIYF. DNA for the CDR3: TGTGCCAGCAGCTTAGAAGACTCTGGAAACACCATATATTTT.

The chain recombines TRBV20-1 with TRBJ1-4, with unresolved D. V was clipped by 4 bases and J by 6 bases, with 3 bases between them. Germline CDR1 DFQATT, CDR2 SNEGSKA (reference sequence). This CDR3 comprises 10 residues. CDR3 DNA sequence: TGCAGTGCTAAAGATGAAAAACTGTTTTTT. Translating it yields CSAKDEKLFF.